This entry features one T cell receptor (beta chain) sequence. Its antigen is not identified. Trimming pared 1 base from V and 7 bases from J, leaving 14 bases between. In germline, CDR1 is SGHTA, CDR2 FQGNSA. The CDR3 extends over 15 amino acids. The data belong to a study of radiotherapy plus CTLA-4 blockade in lung cancer. Study in general: For about 18% of patients, objective responses occurred, and about 30% had disease control.

Repertoires were generated with immunoSEQ multiplex PCR, while TCRdb's copy carries only in-frame clones and drops some. The data show 85,000 to 90,000 clones, with 85% to 90% seen just once and around 17% held by the top ten. The study's findings and limits: Blood TCR clones of tumor origin expanded after radiotherapy plus ipilimumab. The best prediction of response reportedly came from early blood T cell clone dynamics, with interferon-beta.

Patients in the study, people with chemo-refractory metastatic non-small-cell lung cancer, received focal radiation plus ipilimumab CTLA-4 blockade. The material sequenced was peripheral blood, taken from a patient treated with radiotherapy plus ipilimumab. This sequence was found in a human donor with non-small cell lung cancer that progressed on radiotherapy plus ipilimumab. The chain recombines TRBV7-2 with TRBJ1-5; D possibly corresponds to TRBD1 (5 bases). The CDR3 sequence: CASSLENRKDQPQHF. In DNA form, the CDR3 reads TGTGCCAGCAGCTTAGAGAACAGGAAGGACCAGCCCCAGCATTTT.